This T cell receptor beta chain comes out of a study of OX40 agonist ivuxolimab in advanced cancers. A remark on this clone: What it binds is not known.

The length of the CDR3 is 13 residues. Between the trimmed V and J ends, which lost 1 base and 10 bases, there was a span of 11 bases. Germline lookup yields CDR1 LGHNA and CDR2 YSLEER. Study results and limitations: The study found among the lowest clonal expansion in partial responders at 0.1-3.0 mg/kg.

Libraries were prepared by immunoSEQ multiplex PCR; TCRdb keeps only in-frame clonotypes and omits some of them. The sample shows around 80,000 clones, 94% of them seen only once. The sequence derives from an adult with an advanced solid tumor such as melanoma, head and neck, liver or kidney cancer. The chain joins TRBV4-3 to TRBJ2-4, with D maybe TRBD2 (5 bases). Sequenced material: CD4+ or CD8+ T cells sorted from blood, taken in a trial of the OX40 agonist ivuxolimab. In nucleotides, the CDR3 is TGCGCCAGCAGCCAAGTCGAGGGCTTGATTCAGTACTTC. This gives the protein CASSQVEGLIQYF.